One and the same sample provided the 28 T cell receptor beta chains below, sequenced in a study of blood T cell repertoires in COVID-19. Sequencing was performed with immunoSEQ multiplex PCR; in TCRdb, only in-frame clones are kept and a portion is missing. The sample yields 380,000 or so clones, 88% seen once. The material sequenced was PBMCs or T cells enriched from blood (not recorded which). These receptors were obtained from a woman aged 40 to 50 with acute COVID-19.

The chain combines TRBV7-9 with TRBJ1-2; D remains unclear. Germline lookup yields CDR1 SEHNR and CDR2 FQNEAQ (reference sequence). Deletions cut 4 bases from V and 4 bases from J, with 13 bases between. The CDR3 extends over 14 amino acids. As DNA, the CDR3 is TGTGCCAGCAGCTCAGAGGGCCATCCCTATGGCTACACCTTC. This encodes CASSSEGHPYGYTF.

This clone was seen only once. This chain connects TRBV18 to TRBJ1-2; tentative D call: TRBD1 (5 bases). Germline V gene sequence: CDR1 KGHSH, CDR2 LQKENI. Trimming removed 0 bases at V and 2 bases at J, with 10 bases between. CDR3 length equals 15 residues. This CDR3 reads CASSPPLQVNYGYTF. The CDR3 nucleotides are TGTGCCAGCTCACCACCGTTACAGGTGAACTATGGCTACACCTTC.

This rearrangement joins TRBV3-1 (or the pseudogene TRBV3-2) to TRBJ1-6; tentatively, D is TRBD1 (5 bases). Between the trimmed V and J ends, which lost 6 bases and 6 bases, there was a span of 15 bases. The CDR3 covers 15 residues. Looked up from germline, CDR1 is LGHDT and CDR2 is YNNKEL (reference sequence). In DNA form, the CDR3 reads TGTGCCAGCAGGGAAACAGGTGCCGGTAATTCACCCCTCCACTTT. Its translation is CASRETGAGNSPLHF.

The V gene is TRBV28, the J gene TRBJ1-4; possibly TRBD1 for D (5 bases). The germline gives CDR1 MDHEN, CDR2 SYDVKM. CDR3 length: 14 amino acids. The germline V and J ends were trimmed by 5 bases and 8 bases, with 15 bases remaining between them. The CDR3 region is CASSTAGRREKLFF. The CDR3 bases are TGTGCCAGCAGTACGGCAGGGCGACGGGAAAAACTGTTTTTT.

This clone has only one observation. This chain joins TRBV9 and TRBJ2-5; 7 positions agree with TRBD2. Germline V gene sequence: CDR1 SGDLS, CDR2 YYNGEE. V was clipped by 3 bases and J by 2 bases; unmatched bases: 10. The CDR3 has 16 amino acids. CDR3 region: CASSAGLGVGQETQYF. The CDR3 nucleotides read TGTGCCAGCAGCGCCGGACTAGGGGTGGGTCAAGAGACCCAGTACTTC.

V is TRBV27 and J is TRBJ1-6, with no clear D. The CDR3 is 14 residues long. V was trimmed by 10 bases and J by 8 bases, leaving 18 bases between them. CDR1 is MNHEY and CDR2 is SMNVEV in the germline V gene (reference sequence). The CDR3 protein is CATQRDGDYSPLHF. CDR3 nucleotides: TGTGCCACGCAACGGGATGGGGATTATTCACCCCTCCACTTT.

Points on this clone: A junction boundary mismatches the germline segment, possibly from a read error. This chain's CDR3 is CASSFVTGNPSSQPQHF. The CDR3 coding sequence is TGTGCCAGCAGCTTTGTGACAGGGAACCCTAGCAGTCAGCCCCAGCATTTT. The rearrangement uses TRBV7-9 and TRBJ1-5, with TRBD1 matching 7 bases. Germline CDR1 and CDR2: SEHNR and FQNEAQ (reference sequence). The CDR3 loop spans 17 amino acids.

The chain uses TRBV18 and TRBJ1-1; D might be TRBD1 (6 bases). The V end was cut by 2 bases, the J end by 6 bases, with 16 bases between. CDR3 length: 15 residues. In germline, CDR1 is KGHSH, CDR2 LQKENI. The DNA for the CDR3 is TGTGCCAGCTCACCAAAAATGGTGACAGGTGCTGAAGCTTTCTTT. It codes for CASSPKMVTGAEAFF.

The CDR3 sequence: CASSPDQTGTDGYTF. DNA of the CDR3: TGTGCCAGCTCACCGGACCAGACAGGGACGGACGGCTACACCTTC. The chain employs TRBV18 and TRBJ1-2, with 7 bases lining up with TRBD1. Trimming took 3 bases from V and 8 from J; bases not matched to a gene: 12. Germline lookup yields CDR1 KGHSH and CDR2 LQKENI. The CDR3 is 15 amino acids.

This clone was observed a handful of times. This chain links TRBV10-2 with TRBJ1-2, with D tentatively TRBD1 (5 bases). The CDR3 is 16 residues long. Germline V lookup: CDR1 WSHSY, CDR2 SAAADI. V lost 0 bases and J 2 bases, leaving 13 bases between the germline ends. The CDR3 sequence: CASSESGGRANYGYTF. The CDR3 nucleotides are TGCGCCAGCAGTGAGTCCGGCGGCAGGGCGAACTATGGCTACACCTTC.

This rearrangement joins TRBV19 to TRBJ2-5; possible D gene TRBD1, 5 bases. The germline V and J ends were trimmed by 4 bases and 5 bases, with 14 bases remaining between them. Germline loops: CDR1 LNHDA, CDR2 SQIVND (reference sequence). The CDR3 sequence is 14 residues long. The CDR3 region is CASSTRVLGETQYF. CDR3 nucleotide sequence: TGTGCCAGTAGTACCAGGGTATTGGGGGAGACCCAGTACTTC.

CDR3 nucleotide sequence: TGTGCCACCAGCGGCCAGGAAGACACTGAAGCTTTCTTT. Protein: CATSGQEDTEAFF. The chain recombines TRBV15 with TRBJ1-1; D gene unclear. CDR3 length: 13 residues. Germline values: CDR1 LNHNV, CDR2 YYDKDF (reference sequence). V lost 5 bases to trimming and J lost 3 bases, with 10 bases between them.

The J gene is TRBJ2-5, the V gene TRBV6-5; 11 bases map to TRBD2. The CDR3 length is 13 residues. Per germline, CDR1 MNHEY and CDR2 SVGAGI. J gave up 3 bases and V 6 bases, and 0 bases lay outside the gene matches. The CDR3 region is CASRGLAEETQYF. CDR3 bases: TGTGCCAGCAGGGGACTAGCGGAAGAGACCCAGTACTTC.

This chain connects TRBV6-5 to TRBJ2-7, with a tentative D call TRBD1 (5 bases). The CDR3 has 13 amino acids. Germline V gives CDR1 MNHEY, CDR2 SVGAGI. V was trimmed by 10 bases and J by 6 bases, leaving 19 bases between them. DNA for the CDR3: TGTGCCACCTCTGGGGCAGGAGTAAGCGAGCAGTACTTC. This codes for CATSGAGVSEQYF.

This clone was recorded once. The V call is TRBV29-1, the J call TRBJ2-5; D gene unclear. From germline, CDR1 is SQVTM and CDR2 ANQGSEA. The CDR3 runs 15 residues. V was shortened by 3 bases and J by 1 base, with 15 bases between the two germline ends. The CDR3 region is CSVERRRKIQETQYF. The CDR3 nucleotides read TGCAGCGTTGAGCGGCGGCGCAAGATCCAAGAGACCCAGTACTTC.

The chain employs TRBV6-1 and TRBJ2-7; TRBD1 agrees at 8 bases. The V and J ends lost 2 bases and 6 bases, in that order; junction bases with no gene match: 6. The CDR3 runs to 14 residues. The germline V gene encodes CDR1 MNHNS and CDR2 SASEGT. As DNA, the CDR3 is TGTGCCAGCAGTGAACCCGGACAGGGCTCCGAGCAGTACTTC. It is translated as CASSEPGQGSEQYF.

This clone occurred once. V gene TRBV12-5 combines with J gene TRBJ1-4; 7 bases are a match to TRBD1. CDR3 length equals 15 residues. Germline CDR1 and CDR2: LGHNT and FRNRAP. J was trimmed by 3 bases and V by 1 base; bases with no gene match: 2. CDR3 in DNA: TGTGCTAGTGGTTTGGCCGGGACAGCTAATGAAAAACTGTTTTTT. Translated, it gives CASGLAGTANEKLFF.

The chain combines TRBV2 with TRBJ2-5, with D possibly TRBD1 on 7 matching bases. V was shortened by 7 bases and J by 3 bases, with 15 bases between the two germline ends. CDR3 length: 14 residues. Germline V CDR1 and CDR2: SNHLY, FYNNEI. As DNA, the CDR3 is TGTGCCAGCACCAATGGCAGGGGGGAAGAGACCCAGTACTTC. This sequence encodes CASTNGRGEETQYF. Supplemented by reference TRBV2 and TRBJ2-5, the full variable domain reads EPEVTQTPSHQVTQMGQEVILRCVPISNHLYFYWYRQILGQKVEFLVSFYNNEISEKSEIFDDQFSVERPDGSNFTLKIRSTKLEDSAMYFCASTNGRGEETQYFGPGTRLLVL.

The chain uses TRBV30 and TRBJ1-6, with 12 nucleotides matching TRBD1. Unmatched junction bases numbered 4, after V lost 5 bases and J lost 8 bases. Germline V CDR1 and CDR2: GTSNPN, SVGIG (reference sequence). The CDR3 is made up of 14 amino acids. The CDR3 bases are TGTGCCTGGGGGGGACAGGGGGCGGATTCACCCCTCCACTTT. This gives the protein CAWGGQGADSPLHF.

The rearrangement joins TRBV4-1 to TRBJ2-1; D is perhaps TRBD1 (5 bases). Trimming left V 0 bases short and J 6 bases short, with 12 bases between. CDR1 is MGHRA, CDR2 YSYEKL, per germline. The CDR3 is made up of 15 amino acids. The CDR3 DNA sequence: TGCGCCAGCAGCCAAGATACAGGTCAGCTCAATGAGCAGTTCTTC. It encodes CASSQDTGQLNEQFF.

The chain joins TRBV6-1 to TRBJ1-6, with TRBD1 matching over 7 bases. Germline CDR1 is MNHNS and CDR2 is SASEGT. Losses at the gene ends were 2 bases for V and 9 bases for J; bases not matched to a gene: 10. The CDR3 loop spans 16 amino acids. CDR3 loop: CASSELRWGDSSPLHF. CDR3 coding DNA: TGTGCCAGCAGTGAACTACGGTGGGGGGACAGTTCACCCCTCCACTTT.

The chain joins TRBV7-9 to TRBJ1-6; 11 bases line up with TRBD1. Trimming took 1 base from V and 13 from J; bases not matched to a gene: 6. This CDR3 comprises 15 residues. Germline-derived CDR1 and CDR2 are SEHNR and FQNEAQ (reference sequence). CDR3 bases: TGTGCCAGCAGCTTAGAGGGACAGGGGGTAACCCCCCTCCACTTT. As protein: CASSLEGQGVTPLHF. Full variable domain (missing parts from reference TRBV7-9 and TRBJ1-6): DTGVSQNPRHKITKRGQNVTFRCDPISEHNRLYWYRQTLGQGPEFLTYFQNEAQLEKSRLLSDRFSAERPKGSFSTLEIQRTEQGDSAMYLCASSLEGQGVTPLHFGNGTRLTVT.

The rearrangement joins TRBV3-1 (or the pseudogene TRBV3-2) to TRBJ1-5; tentatively, D is TRBD1 (5 bases). CDR1 is LGHDT, CDR2 YNNKEL, per germline (reference sequence). Trimming shortened V by 1 base and J by 5 bases, and 12 bases separated the two germline ends. CDR3 length equals 15 residues. This CDR3 reads CASSQGVTAYQPQHF. The CDR3 DNA sequence: TGTGCCAGCAGCCAAGGGGTGACAGCGTATCAGCCCCAGCATTTT.

The rearrangement joins TRBV6-1 to TRBJ1-3; 8 bases are a match to TRBD1. Trimming at V came to 2 bases and at J to 2 bases, leaving 2 bases not matched to a gene. The CDR3 consists of 15 residues. In germline, CDR1 is MNHNS, CDR2 SASEGT. The CDR3 DNA follows: TGTGCCAGCAGTGAATCGACAGGGGCTGGAAACACCATATATTTT. Translated, it gives CASSESTGAGNTIYF.

The chain carries TRBV4-2 and TRBJ1-2; TRBD1 is a possible D gene (6 bases). The CDR3 contains 15 residues. The V end was cut by 0 bases, the J end by 7 bases, with 15 bases between. The germline V gene has CDR1 LGHNA and CDR2 YNFKEQ. CDR3 nucleotides: TGTGCCAGCAGCCAAGACCTTCACAGGGAGAGTGGCTACACCTTC. Protein sequence: CASSQDLHRESGYTF.

This chain links TRBV25-1 with TRBJ2-5; D perhaps matches TRBD1 (5 bases). The CDR3 runs to 14 residues. The germline V and J ends were trimmed by 3 bases and 3 bases, with 11 bases remaining between them. Germline loops: CDR1 MGHDK, CDR2 SYGVNS. In DNA form, the CDR3 reads TGTGCCAGCAGTGACACGTTAGGGGAAGAGACCCAGTACTTC. Encoded protein: CASSDTLGEETQYF.

V usage is TRBV5-5 and J usage is TRBJ1-4; D may be TRBD1 (5 bases). This CDR3 contains 16 residues. The V and J ends lost 3 bases and 2 bases respectively, with 14 bases between them. Germline V lookup: CDR1 SGHKS, CDR2 YYEKEE (reference sequence). CDR3 DNA sequence: TGTGCCAGCAGCTACCTATTTGGGGGGACTAATGAAAAACTGTTTTTT. Its translation: CASSYLFGGTNEKLFF.

The genes are TRBV5-4 and TRBJ2-7; 7 nucleotides agree with TRBD1. V dropped 3 bases and J dropped 2; count of bases not matched to a gene: 8. Germline V lookup: CDR1 SGHNT, CDR2 YYREEE (reference sequence). The CDR3 sequence is 15 residues long. DNA of the CDR3: TGTGCCAGCAGCTCTCCTGACAGGGTCGCCTACGAGCAGTACTTC. This translates into CASSSPDRVAYEQYF.